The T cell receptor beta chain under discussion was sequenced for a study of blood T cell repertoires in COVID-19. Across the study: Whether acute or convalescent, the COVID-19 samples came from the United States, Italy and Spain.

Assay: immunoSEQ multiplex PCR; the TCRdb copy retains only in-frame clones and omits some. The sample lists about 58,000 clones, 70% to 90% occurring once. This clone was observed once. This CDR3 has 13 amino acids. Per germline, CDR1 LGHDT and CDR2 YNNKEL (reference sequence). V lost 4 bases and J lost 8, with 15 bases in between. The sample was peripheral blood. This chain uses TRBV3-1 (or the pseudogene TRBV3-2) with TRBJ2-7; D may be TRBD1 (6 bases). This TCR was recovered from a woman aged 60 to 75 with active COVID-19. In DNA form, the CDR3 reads TGTGCCAGCAGCCCGGCAGGGGTGAGAAAGCAGTACTTC. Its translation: CASSPAGVRKQYF.